This T cell receptor beta chain was retrieved from a study of cytomegalovirus exposure and HLA in healthy donors. PCR used 60 Vbeta primers and 13 Jbeta primers. Sequenced by immunoSEQ multiplex PCR; TCRdb stores in-frame clones only, minus some. The sample comprises 100,000 to 150,000 clones, around 83% of which are singletons, and around 1.3% rests with the top ten. Trimming removed 0 bases from V and 0 bases from J; junction bases left unmatched: 1. The CDR3 is 15 amino acids. In germline, CDR1 is MNHEY, CDR2 SVGAGI. The chain recombines TRBV6-5 with TRBJ2-5; the match to TRBD1 covers 7 bases. The receptor was derived from a girl between 2 and 10 years old in good health and CMV-seronegative. The sequencing sample was made of PBMCs. CDR3 sequence reads: CASSYSQGHQETQYF. The DNA of the CDR3 is TGTGCCAGCAGTTACTCACAGGGGCACCAAGAGACCCAGTACTTC.